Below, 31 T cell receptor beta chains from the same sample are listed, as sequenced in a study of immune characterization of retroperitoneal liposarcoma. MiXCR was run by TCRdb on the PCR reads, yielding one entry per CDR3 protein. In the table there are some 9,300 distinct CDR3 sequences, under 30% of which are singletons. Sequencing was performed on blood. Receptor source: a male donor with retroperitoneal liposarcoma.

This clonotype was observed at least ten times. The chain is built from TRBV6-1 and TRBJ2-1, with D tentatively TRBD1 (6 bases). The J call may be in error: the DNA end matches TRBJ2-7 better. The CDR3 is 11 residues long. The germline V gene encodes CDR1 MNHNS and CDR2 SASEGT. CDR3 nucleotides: TGTGCCAGCGGACAGTACGGAGAGCAGTACGTC. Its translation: CASGQYGEQYV.

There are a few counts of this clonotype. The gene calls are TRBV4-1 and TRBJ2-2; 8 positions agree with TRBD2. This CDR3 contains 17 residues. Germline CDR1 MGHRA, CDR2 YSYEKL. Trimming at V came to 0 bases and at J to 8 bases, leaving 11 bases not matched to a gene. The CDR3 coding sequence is TGCGCCAGCAGCCAAGACCCACCCGGGGGGGCCTCGGGGGAGCTGTTTTTT. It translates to CASSQDPPGGASGELFF.

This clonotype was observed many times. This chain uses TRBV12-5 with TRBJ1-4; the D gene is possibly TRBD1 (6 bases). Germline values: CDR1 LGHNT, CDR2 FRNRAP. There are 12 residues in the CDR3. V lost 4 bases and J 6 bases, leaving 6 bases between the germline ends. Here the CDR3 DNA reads TGTGCTAGTGGTTCAGGGGATGAAAAACTGTTTTTT. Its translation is CASGSGDEKLFF. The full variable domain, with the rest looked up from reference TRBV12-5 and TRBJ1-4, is DARVTQTPRHKVTEMGQEVTMRCQPILGHNTVFWYRQTMMQGLELLAYFRNRAPLDDSGMPKDRFSAEMPDATLATLKIQPSEPRDSAVYFCASGSGDEKLFFGSGTQLSVL.

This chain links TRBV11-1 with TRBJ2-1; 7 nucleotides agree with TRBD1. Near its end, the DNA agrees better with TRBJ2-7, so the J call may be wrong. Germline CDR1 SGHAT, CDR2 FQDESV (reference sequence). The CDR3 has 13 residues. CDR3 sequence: CASSLRQGGRQYF. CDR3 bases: TGTGCCAGCAGCTTAAGACAGGGCGGTCGGCAGTACTTC.

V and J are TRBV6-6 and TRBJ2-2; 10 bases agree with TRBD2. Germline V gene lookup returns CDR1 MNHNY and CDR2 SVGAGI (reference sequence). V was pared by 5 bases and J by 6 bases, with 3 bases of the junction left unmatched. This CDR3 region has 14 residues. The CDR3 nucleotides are TGTGCCAGCAGTCCTAGCGGGAGATCCGGGGAGCTGTTTTTT. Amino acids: CASSPSGRSGELFF.

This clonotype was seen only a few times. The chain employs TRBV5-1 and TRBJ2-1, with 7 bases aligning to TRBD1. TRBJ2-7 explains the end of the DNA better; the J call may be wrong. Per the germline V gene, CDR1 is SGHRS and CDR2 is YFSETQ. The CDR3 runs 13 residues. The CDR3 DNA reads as TGCGCCAGCAGCTTCGGGACAGACTACGAGCAGTACTTC. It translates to CASSFGTDYEQYF.

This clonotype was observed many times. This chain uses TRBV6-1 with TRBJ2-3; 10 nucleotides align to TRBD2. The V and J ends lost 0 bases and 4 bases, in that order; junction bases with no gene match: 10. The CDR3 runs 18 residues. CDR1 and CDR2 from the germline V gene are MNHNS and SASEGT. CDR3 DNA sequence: TGTGCCAGCAGTGAAGCACGGACTCATAGCGGGGGGTCAGATACGCAGTATTTT. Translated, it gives CASSEARTHSGGSDTQYF.

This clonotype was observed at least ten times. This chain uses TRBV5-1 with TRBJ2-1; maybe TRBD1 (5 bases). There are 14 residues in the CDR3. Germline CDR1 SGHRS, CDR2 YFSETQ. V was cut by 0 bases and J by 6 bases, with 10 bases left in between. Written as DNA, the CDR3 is TGCGCCAGCAGCTTGGAGCAGGGTGCCAATGAGCAGTTCTTC. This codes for CASSLEQGANEQFF.

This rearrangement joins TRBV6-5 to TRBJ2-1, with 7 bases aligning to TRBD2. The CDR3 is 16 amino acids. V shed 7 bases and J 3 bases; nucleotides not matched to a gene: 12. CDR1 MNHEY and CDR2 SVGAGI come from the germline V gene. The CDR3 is CASNSAGGGYYNEQFF. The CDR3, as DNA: TGTGCCAGCAACTCCGCCGGCGGGGGTTACTACAATGAGCAGTTCTTC.

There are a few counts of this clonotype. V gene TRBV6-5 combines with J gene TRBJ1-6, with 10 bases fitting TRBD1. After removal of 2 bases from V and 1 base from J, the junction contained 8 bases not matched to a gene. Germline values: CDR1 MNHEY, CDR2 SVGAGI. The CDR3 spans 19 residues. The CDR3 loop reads CASSYTTSGQGSYNSPLHF. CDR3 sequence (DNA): TGTGCCAGCAGTTACACAACATCGGGACAGGGGTCCTATAATTCACCCCTCCACTTT.

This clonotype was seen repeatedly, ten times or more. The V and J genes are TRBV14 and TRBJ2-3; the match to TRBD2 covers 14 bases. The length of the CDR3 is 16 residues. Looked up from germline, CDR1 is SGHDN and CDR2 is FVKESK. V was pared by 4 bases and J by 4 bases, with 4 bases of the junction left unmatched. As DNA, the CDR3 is TGTGCCAGCAGCCCAGGACTAGCGGGGGGTGCAGATACGCAGTATTTT. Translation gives CASSPGLAGGADTQYF.

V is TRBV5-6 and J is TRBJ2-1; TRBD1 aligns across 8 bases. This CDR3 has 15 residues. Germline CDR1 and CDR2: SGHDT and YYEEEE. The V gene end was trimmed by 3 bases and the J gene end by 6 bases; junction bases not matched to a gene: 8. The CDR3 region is CASSSTGGGGNEQFF. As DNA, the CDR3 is TGTGCCAGCAGCTCTACAGGGGGTGGCGGCAATGAGCAGTTCTTC.

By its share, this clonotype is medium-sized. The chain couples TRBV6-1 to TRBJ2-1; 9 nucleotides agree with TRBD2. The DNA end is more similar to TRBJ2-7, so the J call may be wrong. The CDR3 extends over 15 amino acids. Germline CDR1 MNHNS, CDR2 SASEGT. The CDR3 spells CASSVELAGNYEQYF. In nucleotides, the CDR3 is TGTGCCAGCAGTGTTGAGCTAGCGGGGAACTACGAGCAGTACTTC.

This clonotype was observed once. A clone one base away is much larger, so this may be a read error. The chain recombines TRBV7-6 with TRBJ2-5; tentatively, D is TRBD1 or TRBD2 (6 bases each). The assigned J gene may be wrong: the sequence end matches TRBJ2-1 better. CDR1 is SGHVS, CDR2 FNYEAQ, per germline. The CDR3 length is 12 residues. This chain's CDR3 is CASSTLGGTQFF. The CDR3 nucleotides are TGTGCCAGCAGCACCCTAGGGGGGACCCAGTTCTTC.

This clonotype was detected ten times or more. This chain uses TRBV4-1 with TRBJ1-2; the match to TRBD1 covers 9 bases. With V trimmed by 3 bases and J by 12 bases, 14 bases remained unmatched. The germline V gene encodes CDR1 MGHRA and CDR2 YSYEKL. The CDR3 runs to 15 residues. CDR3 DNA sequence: TGCGCCAGCAGCCAGCTGGACAGGGGAATTTCTGGAAACACCTTC. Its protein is CASSQLDRGISGNTF.

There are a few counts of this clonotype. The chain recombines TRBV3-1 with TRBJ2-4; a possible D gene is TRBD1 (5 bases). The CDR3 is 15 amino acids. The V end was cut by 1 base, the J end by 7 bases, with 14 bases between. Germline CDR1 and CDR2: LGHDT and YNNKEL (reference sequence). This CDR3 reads CASSQVPGMGNIQYF. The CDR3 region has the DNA TGTGCCAGCAGCCAAGTCCCAGGGATGGGCAACATTCAGTACTTC.

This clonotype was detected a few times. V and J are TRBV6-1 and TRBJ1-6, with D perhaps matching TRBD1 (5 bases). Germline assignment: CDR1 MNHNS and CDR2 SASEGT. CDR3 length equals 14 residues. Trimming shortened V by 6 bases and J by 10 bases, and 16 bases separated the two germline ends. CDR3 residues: CASSHVAGNSPLHF. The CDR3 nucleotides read TGTGCCAGCAGCCACGTCGCAGGGAACTCACCCCTCCACTTT.

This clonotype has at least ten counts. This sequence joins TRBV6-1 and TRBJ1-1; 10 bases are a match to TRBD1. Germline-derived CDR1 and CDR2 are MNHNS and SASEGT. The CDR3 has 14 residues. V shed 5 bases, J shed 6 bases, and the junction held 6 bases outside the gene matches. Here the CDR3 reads CASSSTGGSAEAFF. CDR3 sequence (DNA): TGTGCCAGCAGTTCGACAGGGGGCAGCGCTGAAGCTTTCTTT.

The CDR3 reads CASSQDDEQYV. In DNA, the CDR3 is TGTGCCAGCAGCCAAGACGACGAGCAGTACGTC. V usage is TRBV3-1 and J usage is TRBJ2-5, with unresolved D. The J call is in doubt because the DNA end fits TRBJ2-7 better. Germline V gives CDR1 LGHDT, CDR2 YNNKEL (reference sequence). The CDR3 runs 11 residues.

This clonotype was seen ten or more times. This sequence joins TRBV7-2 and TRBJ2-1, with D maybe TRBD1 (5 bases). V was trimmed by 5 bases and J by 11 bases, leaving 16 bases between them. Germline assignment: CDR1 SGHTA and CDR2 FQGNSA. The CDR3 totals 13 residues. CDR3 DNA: TGTGCCAGCAGCCCATGGGGCCACCCTCAGCAGTTCTTC. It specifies CASSPWGHPQQFF.

The CDR3 is CASKDGGRGEQFF. CDR3 DNA sequence: TGTGCCAGCAAGGATGGCGGGAGGGGGGAGCAGTTCTTC. The chain is built from TRBV6-1 and TRBJ2-1, with 9 bases aligning to TRBD2. This CDR3 is 13 amino acids long. Germline V gene sequence: CDR1 MNHNS, CDR2 SASEGT. V was pared by 7 bases and J by 10 bases, with 8 bases of the junction left unmatched.

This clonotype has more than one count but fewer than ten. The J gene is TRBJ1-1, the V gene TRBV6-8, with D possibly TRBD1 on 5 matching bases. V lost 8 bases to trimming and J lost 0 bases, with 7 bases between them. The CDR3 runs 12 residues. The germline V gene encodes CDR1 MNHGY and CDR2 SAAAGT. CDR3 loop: CASGALNTEAFF. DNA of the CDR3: TGTGCCAGCGGGGCTTTGAACACTGAAGCTTTCTTT.

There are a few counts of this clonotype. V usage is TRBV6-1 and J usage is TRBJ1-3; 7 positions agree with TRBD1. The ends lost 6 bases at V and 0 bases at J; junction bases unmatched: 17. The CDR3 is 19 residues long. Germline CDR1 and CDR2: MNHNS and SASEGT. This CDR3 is CASSPNRGSTIISGNTIYF. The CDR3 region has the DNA TGTGCCAGCAGCCCTAACAGGGGATCGACTATAATCTCTGGAAACACCATATATTTT.

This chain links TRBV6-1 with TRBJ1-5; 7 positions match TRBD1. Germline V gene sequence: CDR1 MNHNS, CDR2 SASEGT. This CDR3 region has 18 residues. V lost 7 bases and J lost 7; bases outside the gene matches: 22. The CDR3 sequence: CASIKKAGGFVASQPQHF. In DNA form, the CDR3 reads TGTGCCAGCATTAAGAAGGCAGGGGGTTTTGTGGCAAGCCAGCCCCAGCATTTT.

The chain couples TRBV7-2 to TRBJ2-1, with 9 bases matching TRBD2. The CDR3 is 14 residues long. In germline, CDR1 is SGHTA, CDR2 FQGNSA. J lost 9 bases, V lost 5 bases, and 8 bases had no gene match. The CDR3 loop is CASSPPGLALEQFF. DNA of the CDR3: TGTGCCAGCAGCCCCCCGGGACTAGCTCTTGAGCAGTTCTTC.

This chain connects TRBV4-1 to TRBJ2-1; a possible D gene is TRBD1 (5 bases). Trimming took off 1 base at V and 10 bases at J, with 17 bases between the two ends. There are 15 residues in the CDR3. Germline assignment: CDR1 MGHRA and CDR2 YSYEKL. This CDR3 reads CASSQGDGAGHEQFF. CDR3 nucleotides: TGCGCCAGCAGCCAAGGGGATGGGGCTGGCCACGAGCAGTTCTTC.

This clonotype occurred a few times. CDR3 amino acids: CASSLLPRGQETQYF. The CDR3 DNA reads as TGCGCCAGCAGCCTACTACCGAGGGGGCAAGAGACCCAGTACTTC. The V gene is TRBV4-1, the J gene TRBJ2-5, with D maybe TRBD1 (6 bases). In germline, CDR1 is MGHRA, CDR2 YSYEKL. Trimming took 4 bases from V and 2 from J, leaving 14 bases between them. This CDR3 comprises 15 residues.

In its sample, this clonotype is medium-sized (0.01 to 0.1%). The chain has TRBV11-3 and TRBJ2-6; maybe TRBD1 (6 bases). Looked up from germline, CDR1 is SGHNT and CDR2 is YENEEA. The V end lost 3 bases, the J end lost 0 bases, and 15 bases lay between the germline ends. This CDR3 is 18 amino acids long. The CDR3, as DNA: TGTGCCAGCAGCTTTGGGTCTACAGGGTACTCTGGGGCCAACGTCCTGACTTTC. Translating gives CASSFGSTGYSGANVLTF.

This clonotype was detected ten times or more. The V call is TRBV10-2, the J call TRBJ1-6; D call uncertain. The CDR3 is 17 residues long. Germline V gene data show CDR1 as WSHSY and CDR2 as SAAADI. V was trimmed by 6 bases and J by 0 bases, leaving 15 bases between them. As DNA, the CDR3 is TGCGCCAGCAGCCCTGGACGGGATAACTCCTATAATTCACCCCTCCACTTT. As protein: CASSPGRDNSYNSPLHF.

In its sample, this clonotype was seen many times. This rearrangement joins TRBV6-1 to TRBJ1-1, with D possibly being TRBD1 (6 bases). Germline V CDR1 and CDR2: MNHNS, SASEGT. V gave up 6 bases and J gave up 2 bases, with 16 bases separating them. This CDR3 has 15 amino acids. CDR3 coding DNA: TGTGCCAGCAGGCCTTACAGGGAGGCTAACACTGAAGCTTTCTTT. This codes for CASRPYREANTEAFF.

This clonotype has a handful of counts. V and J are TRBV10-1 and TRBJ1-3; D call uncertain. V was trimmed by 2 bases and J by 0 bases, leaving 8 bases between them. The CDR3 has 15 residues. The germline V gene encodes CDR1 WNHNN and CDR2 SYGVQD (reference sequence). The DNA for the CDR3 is TGCGCCAGCAGTGAGAGAGCCCACTCTGGAAACACCATATATTTT. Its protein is CASSERAHSGNTIYF.